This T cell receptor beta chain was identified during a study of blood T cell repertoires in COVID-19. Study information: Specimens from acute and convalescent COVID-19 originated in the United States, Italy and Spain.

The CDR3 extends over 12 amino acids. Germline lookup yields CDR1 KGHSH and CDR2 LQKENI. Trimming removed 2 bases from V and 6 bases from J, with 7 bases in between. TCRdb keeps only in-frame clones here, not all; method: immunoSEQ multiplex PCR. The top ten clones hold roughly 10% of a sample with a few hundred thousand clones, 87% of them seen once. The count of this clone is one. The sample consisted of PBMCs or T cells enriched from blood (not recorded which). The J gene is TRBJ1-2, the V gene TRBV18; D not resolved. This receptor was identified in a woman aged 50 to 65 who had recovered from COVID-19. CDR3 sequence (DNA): TGTGCCAGCTCACCAGGGCGAAATGGCTACACCTTC. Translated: CASSPGRNGYTF.